These 10 T cell receptor beta chains came from one sample sequenced in a study of blood T cell repertoires in COVID-19 (dated by TCRdb to the early 2020s). The receptor library was made with the immunoSEQ multiplex PCR assay. Sourced from immuneACCESS, this table was stored by TCRdb with only in-frame sequences that have V and J called. A share of the clones is absent; for the studies checked, an unresolved V gene accounts for under half, and the remainder has no known explanation. The sample table holds 150,000 to 200,000 clones, of which 80% were seen once. Around 6.9% of the sample is held by the ten biggest clonotypes. Sequences were obtained from peripheral blood. These receptors were obtained from a man aged 55 to 70 with acute or convalescent COVID-19.

V and J are TRBV11-2 and TRBJ2-4, with 9 bases fitting TRBD2. Germline lookup yields CDR1 SGHAT and CDR2 FQNNGV. J was trimmed by 0 bases and V by 3 bases; bases with no gene match: 6. The CDR3 sequence is 17 residues long. Here the CDR3 DNA reads TGTGCCAGCAGCTTCGGGGGACTAGCTATAGCCAAAAACATTCAGTACTTC. This gives the protein CASSFGGLAIAKNIQYF.

On this clone: The junction shows a germline mismatch at one end, possibly a read error. This CDR3 is also generated by other DNA sequences in the sample. The chain carries TRBV12-5 and TRBJ2-7; 8 bases are a match to TRBD2. This CDR3 has 13 amino acids. Germline loops: CDR1 LGHNT, CDR2 FRNRAP. The CDR3, as DNA: TGCGCTAGTGGTGCGGGAGGAACATACGAGCAGTACTTC. It is translated as CASGAGGTYEQYF.

This chain links TRBV5-1 with TRBJ2-1; 8 bases line up with TRBD1. The CDR3 has 15 amino acids. V lost 5 bases to trimming and J lost 5 bases; unmatched junction nucleotides: 9. Germline V gene lookup returns CDR1 SGHRS and CDR2 YFSETQ. The DNA for the CDR3 is TGCGCCAGCAGACTACCGACAGGGGCACACAATGAGCAGTTCTTC. Translation gives CASRLPTGAHNEQFF.

This rearrangement joins TRBV7-3 to TRBJ1-2; TRBD1 is a possible D gene (5 bases). CDR1 is SGHTA, CDR2 FQGTGA, per germline. Trimming stripped 5 bases from V and 8 bases from J, with 12 bases between. This CDR3 has 12 residues. The CDR3, as DNA: TGTGCCAGCAGCCCTCAGGGAGGCGGCTACACCTTC. Translated: CASSPQGGGYTF.

This chain links TRBV6-5 with TRBJ1-5; the D is unclear. The CDR3 extends over 15 amino acids. Per germline, CDR1 MNHEY and CDR2 SVGAGI. Trimming removed 8 bases at V and 1 base at J, with 15 bases between. The CDR3 DNA reads as TGTGCCAGCCGGAGGAAGGTCAGCAGCAATCAGCCCCAGCATTTT. Translated, it gives CASRRKVSSNQPQHF.

The V call is TRBV6-5, the J call TRBJ2-1, with 10 bases aligning to TRBD1. Germline CDR1 MNHEY, CDR2 SVGAGI. Losses at the gene ends were 6 bases for V and 6 bases for J; bases not matched to a gene: 5. The CDR3 has 14 residues. This CDR3 is CASSPDRGGNEQFF. As DNA, the CDR3 is TGTGCCAGCAGCCCGGACAGGGGGGGCAATGAGCAGTTCTTC.

The CDR3 DNA sequence: TGTGCCAGCAGCGGCGGGACAGGGCGGGAACAGCCCCAGCATTTT. As protein: CASSGGTGREQPQHF. The rearrangement uses TRBV2 and TRBJ1-5, with 9 bases that match TRBD1. The V and J ends lost 6 bases and 7 bases, in that order; junction bases with no gene match: 10. There are 15 residues in the CDR3. In germline, CDR1 is SNHLY, CDR2 FYNNEI.

In this sample, this clone turned up a few times. The rearrangement links TRBV4-1 to TRBJ1-4, with TRBD1 matching 7 bases. V shed 3 bases, J shed 6 bases, and the junction held 13 bases outside the gene matches. Germline CDR1 is MGHRA and CDR2 is YSYEKL. This CDR3 has 17 amino acids. As DNA, the CDR3 is TGCGCCAGCAGCCAGAGACAGGGAGAATTTGAGGATGAAAAACTGTTTTTT. Amino acids: CASSQRQGEFEDEKLFF.

The chain recombines TRBV2 with TRBJ1-5; D might be TRBD1 (5 bases). CDR1 SNHLY and CDR2 FYNNEI come from the germline V gene. Deletions cut 2 bases from V and 4 bases from J, with 9 bases between. This CDR3 has 14 residues. DNA of the CDR3: TGTGCCAGCAGTGAAAGGACACATAATCAGCCCCAGCATTTT. Translated: CASSERTHNQPQHF.

The gene calls are TRBV19 and TRBJ1-3; 7 positions agree with TRBD1. This CDR3 region has 14 residues. CDR1 LNHDA and CDR2 SQIVND come from the germline V gene (reference sequence). J lost 4 bases, V lost 7 bases, and 7 bases had no gene match. CDR3 amino acids: CASKTTGFGNTIYF. The CDR3 region has the DNA TGTGCCAGTAAAACGACAGGGTTCGGAAACACCATATATTTT.